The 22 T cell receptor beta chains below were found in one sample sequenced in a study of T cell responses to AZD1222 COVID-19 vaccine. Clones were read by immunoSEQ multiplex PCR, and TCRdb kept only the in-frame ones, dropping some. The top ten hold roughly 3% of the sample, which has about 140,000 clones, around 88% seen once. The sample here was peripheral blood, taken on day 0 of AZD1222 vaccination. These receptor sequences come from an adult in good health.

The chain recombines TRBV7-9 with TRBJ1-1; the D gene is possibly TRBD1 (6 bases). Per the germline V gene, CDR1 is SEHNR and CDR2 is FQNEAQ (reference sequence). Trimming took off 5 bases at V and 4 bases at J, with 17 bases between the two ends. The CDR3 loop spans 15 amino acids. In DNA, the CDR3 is TGTGCCAGCAGCCCAAGACAGGTGACTGGCACTGAAGCTTTCTTT. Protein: CASSPRQVTGTEAFF.

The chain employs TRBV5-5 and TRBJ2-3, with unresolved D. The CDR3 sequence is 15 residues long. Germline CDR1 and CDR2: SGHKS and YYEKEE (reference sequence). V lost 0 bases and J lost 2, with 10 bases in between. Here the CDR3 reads CASSLGRDLTDTQYF. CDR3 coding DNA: TGTGCCAGCAGCTTGGGGCGTGACCTCACAGATACGCAGTATTTT.

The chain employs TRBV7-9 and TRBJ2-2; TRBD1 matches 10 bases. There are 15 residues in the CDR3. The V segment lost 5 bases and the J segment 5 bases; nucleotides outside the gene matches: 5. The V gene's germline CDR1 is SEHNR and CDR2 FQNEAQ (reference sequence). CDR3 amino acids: CASSLGQGLTGELFF. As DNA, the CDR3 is TGTGCCAGCAGCCTGGGACAGGGGCTGACCGGGGAGCTGTTTTTT.

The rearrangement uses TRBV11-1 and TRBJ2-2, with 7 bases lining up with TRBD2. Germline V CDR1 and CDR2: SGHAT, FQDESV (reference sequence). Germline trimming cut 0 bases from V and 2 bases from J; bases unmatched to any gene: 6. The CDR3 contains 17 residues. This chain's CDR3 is CASSLASSGINTGELFF. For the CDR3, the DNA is TGTGCCAGCAGCTTAGCGAGCAGCGGGATCAACACCGGGGAGCTGTTTTTT.

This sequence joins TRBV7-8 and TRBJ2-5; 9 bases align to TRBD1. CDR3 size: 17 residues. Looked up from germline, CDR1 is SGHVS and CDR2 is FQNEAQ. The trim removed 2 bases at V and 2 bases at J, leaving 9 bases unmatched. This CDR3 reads CASSLQPGTGNQETQYF. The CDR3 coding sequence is TGTGCCAGCAGCTTACAACCGGGGACAGGGAATCAAGAGACCCAGTACTTC.

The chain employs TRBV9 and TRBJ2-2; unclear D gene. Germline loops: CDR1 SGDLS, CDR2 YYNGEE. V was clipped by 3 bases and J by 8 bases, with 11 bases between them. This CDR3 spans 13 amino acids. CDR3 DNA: TGTGCCAGCAGCGCCCCAACTGGGGGGGAGCTGTTTTTT. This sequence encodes CASSAPTGGELFF.

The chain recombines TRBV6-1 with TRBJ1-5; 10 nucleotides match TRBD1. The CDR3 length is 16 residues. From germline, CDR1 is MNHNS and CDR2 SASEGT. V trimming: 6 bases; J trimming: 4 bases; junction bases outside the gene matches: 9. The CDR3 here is CASRERQGARNQPQHF. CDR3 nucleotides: TGTGCCAGCAGAGAAAGACAGGGGGCTAGGAATCAGCCCCAGCATTTT.

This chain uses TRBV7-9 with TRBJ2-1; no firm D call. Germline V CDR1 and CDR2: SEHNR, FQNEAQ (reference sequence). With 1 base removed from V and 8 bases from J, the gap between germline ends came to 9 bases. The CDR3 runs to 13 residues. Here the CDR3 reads CASSLGPGYEQFF. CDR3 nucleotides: TGTGCCAGCAGCTTAGGCCCAGGCTATGAGCAGTTCTTC. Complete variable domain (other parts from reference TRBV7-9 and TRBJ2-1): DTGVSQNPRHKITKRGQNVTFRCDPISEHNRLYWYRQTLGQGPEFLTYFQNEAQLEKSRLLSDRFSAERPKGSFSTLEIQRTEQGDSAMYLCASSLGPGYEQFFGPGTRLTVL.

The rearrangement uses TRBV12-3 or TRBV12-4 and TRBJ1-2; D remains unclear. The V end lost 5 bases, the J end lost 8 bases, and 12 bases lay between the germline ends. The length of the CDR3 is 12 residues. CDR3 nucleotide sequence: TGTGCCAGCAGTCCTTCCGCCCGGGGCTACACCTTC. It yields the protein CASSPSARGYTF.

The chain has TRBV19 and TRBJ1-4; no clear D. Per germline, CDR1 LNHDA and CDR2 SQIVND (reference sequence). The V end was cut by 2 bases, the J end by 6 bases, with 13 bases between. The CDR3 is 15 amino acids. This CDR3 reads CASSILSSRDEKLFF. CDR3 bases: TGTGCCAGTAGTATACTGTCCAGTCGAGATGAAAAACTGTTTTTT.

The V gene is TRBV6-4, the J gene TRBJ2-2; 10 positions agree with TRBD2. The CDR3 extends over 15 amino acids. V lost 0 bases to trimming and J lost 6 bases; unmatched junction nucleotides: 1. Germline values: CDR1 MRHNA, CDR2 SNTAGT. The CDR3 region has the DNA TGTGCCAGCAGTGACTCAGCGGGAGGGCCCGGGGAGCTGTTTTTT. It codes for CASSDSAGGPGELFF.

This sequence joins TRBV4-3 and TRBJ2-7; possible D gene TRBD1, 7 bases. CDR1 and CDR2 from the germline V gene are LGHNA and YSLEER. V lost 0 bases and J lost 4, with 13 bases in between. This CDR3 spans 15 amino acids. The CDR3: CASSQEGRGRYEQYF. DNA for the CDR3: TGCGCCAGCAGCCAAGAAGGCAGGGGGAGGTACGAGCAGTACTTC.

CDR3 amino acids: CAWSVGPGGKLFF. The DNA for the CDR3 is TGTGCCTGGAGTGTCGGGCCGGGAGGAAAACTGTTTTTT. The chain carries TRBV30 and TRBJ1-4; the D is unclear. Germline CDR1 and CDR2: GTSNPN and SVGIG (reference sequence). Trimming took off 0 bases at V and 10 bases at J, with 12 bases between the two ends. The CDR3 length is 13 residues.

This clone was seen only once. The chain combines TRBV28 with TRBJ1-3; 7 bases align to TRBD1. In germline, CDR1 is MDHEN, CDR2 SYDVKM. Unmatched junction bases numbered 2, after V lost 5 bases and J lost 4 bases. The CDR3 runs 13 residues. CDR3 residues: CASSQGGGNTIYF. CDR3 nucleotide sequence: TGTGCCAGCAGTCAGGGGGGGGGAAACACCATATATTTT.

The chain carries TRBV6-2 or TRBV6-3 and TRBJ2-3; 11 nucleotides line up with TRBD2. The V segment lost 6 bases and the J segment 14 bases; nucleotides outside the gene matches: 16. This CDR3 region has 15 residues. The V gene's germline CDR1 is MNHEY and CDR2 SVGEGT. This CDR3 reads CASSQTSGNFRGRYF. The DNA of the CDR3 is TGTGCCAGCAGCCAGACTAGCGGGAACTTTCGGGGAAGGTATTTT.

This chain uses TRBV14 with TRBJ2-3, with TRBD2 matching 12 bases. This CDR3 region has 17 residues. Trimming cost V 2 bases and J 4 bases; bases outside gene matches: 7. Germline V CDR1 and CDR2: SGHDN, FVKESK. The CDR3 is CASSQMRLAGVSDTQYF. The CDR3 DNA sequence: TGTGCCAGCAGCCAAATGAGACTAGCGGGAGTTTCAGATACGCAGTATTTT.

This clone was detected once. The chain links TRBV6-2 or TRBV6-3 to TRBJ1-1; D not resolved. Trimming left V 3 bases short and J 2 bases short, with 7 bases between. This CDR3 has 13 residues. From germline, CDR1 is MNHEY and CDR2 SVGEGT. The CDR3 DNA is TGTGCCAGCAGTTATTCCTATAACACTGAAGCTTTCTTT. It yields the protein CASSYSYNTEAFF.

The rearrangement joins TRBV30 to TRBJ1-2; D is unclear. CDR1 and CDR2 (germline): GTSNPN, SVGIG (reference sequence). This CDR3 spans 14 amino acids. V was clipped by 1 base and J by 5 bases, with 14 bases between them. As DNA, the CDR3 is TGTGCCTGGAGTGGACCACAGCGTGGATATGGCTACACCTTC. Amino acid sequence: CAWSGPQRGYGYTF. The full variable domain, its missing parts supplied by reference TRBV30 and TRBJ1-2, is SQTIHQWPATLVQPVGSPLSLECTVEGTSNPNLYWYRQAAGRGLQLLFYSVGIGQISSEVPQNLSASRPQDRQFILSSKKLLLSDSGFYLCAWSGPQRGYGYTFGSGTRLTVV.

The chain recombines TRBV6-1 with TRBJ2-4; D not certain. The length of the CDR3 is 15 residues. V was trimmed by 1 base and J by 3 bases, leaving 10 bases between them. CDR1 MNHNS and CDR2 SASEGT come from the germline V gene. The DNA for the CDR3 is TGTGCCAGCAGTGAAGGTTTAAGGGACAAAAACATTCAGTACTTC. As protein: CASSEGLRDKNIQYF.

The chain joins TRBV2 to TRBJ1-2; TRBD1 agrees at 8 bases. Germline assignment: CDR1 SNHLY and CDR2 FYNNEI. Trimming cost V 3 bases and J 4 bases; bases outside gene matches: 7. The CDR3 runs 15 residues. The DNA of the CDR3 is TGTGCCAGCAGTGAGGGGACAGGAGTACTCTATGGCTACACCTTC. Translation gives CASSEGTGVLYGYTF.

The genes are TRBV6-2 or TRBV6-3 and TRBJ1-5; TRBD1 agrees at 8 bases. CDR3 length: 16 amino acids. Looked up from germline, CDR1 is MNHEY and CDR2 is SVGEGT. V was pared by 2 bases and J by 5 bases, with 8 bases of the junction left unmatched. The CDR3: CASSYVGTGLYQPQHF. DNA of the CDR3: TGTGCCAGCAGTTACGTGGGGACAGGACTCTATCAGCCCCAGCATTTT.

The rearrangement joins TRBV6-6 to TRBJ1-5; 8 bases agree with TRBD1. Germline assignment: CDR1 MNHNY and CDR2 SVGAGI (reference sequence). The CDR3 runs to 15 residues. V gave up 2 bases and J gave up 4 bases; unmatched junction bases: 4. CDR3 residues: CASSYDRGRNQPQHF. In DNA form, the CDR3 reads TGTGCCAGCAGTTACGACAGGGGTCGTAATCAGCCCCAGCATTTT.